What follows are 27 T cell receptor beta chains derived from one specimen sequenced in a study of cytotoxic CD8 clonotypes in ibrutinib-treated CLL. The protocol was immunoSEQ multiplex PCR, while the TCRdb copy is restricted to in-frame clones and leaves out a portion. Of approximately 150,000 clones in the sample, approximately 91% were seen once. The source was PBMCs, collected at disease progression, from a patient treated with ibrutinib. All receptors come from a human donor with chronic lymphocytic leukemia.

This chain uses TRBV10-3 with TRBJ2-7, with 10 bases that match TRBD1. Trimming at V came to 4 bases and at J to 4 bases, leaving 10 bases not matched to a gene. Germline V lookup: CDR1 ENHRY, CDR2 SYGVKD. The CDR3 consists of 16 residues. In DNA, the CDR3 is TGTGCCATCAGTGCGACAGGGGGCCTAGAAACTTACGAGCAGTACTTC. Protein sequence: CAISATGGLETYEQYF.

The chain employs TRBV18 and TRBJ1-1; 7 bases match TRBD1. The germline CDR1 and CDR2 sequences are KGHSH and LQKENI. The CDR3 spans 17 residues. Trimming took 3 bases from V and 5 from J; bases not matched to a gene: 15. CDR3 in DNA: TGTGCCAGCTCACCTAGAGGGGGCGTTGTGGTTAAGACTGAAGCTTTCTTT. Amino acids: CASSPRGGVVVKTEAFF.

The chain combines TRBV30 with TRBJ1-1; D call uncertain. Trimming cost V 2 bases and J 1 base, with 11 bases left between them. The CDR3 loop spans 14 amino acids. CDR1 and CDR2 (germline): GTSNPN, SVGIG (reference sequence). The CDR3 sequence: CAWSLSYGNTEAFF. The CDR3 DNA follows: TGTGCCTGGAGTTTGTCATACGGGAACACTGAAGCTTTCTTT.

This chain links TRBV5-6 with TRBJ2-7; D possibly corresponds to TRBD1 (5 bases). This CDR3 is 16 amino acids long. Germline lookup yields CDR1 SGHDT and CDR2 YYEEEE. Trimming pared 4 bases from V and 0 bases from J, leaving 17 bases between. The DNA of the CDR3 is TGTGCCAGCAGCCCCAGGGAACTCTTTAACTCCTACGAGCAGTACTTC. It encodes CASSPRELFNSYEQYF.

The chain couples TRBV6-6 to TRBJ2-3; TRBD1 matches 9 bases. CDR3 size: 15 residues. The J segment lost 2 bases and the V segment lost 7 bases, leaving 7 bases of the junction unmatched. The V gene's germline CDR1 is MNHNY and CDR2 SVGAGI (reference sequence). CDR3 bases: TGTGCCAGCACTCGGACAGGGGCCGTCACAGATACGCAGTATTTT. This codes for CASTRTGAVTDTQYF.

The chain uses TRBV7-3 and TRBJ2-2; D possibly corresponds to TRBD2 (6 bases). Trimming stripped 2 bases from V and 1 base from J, with 26 bases between. The CDR3 runs 21 residues. Per the germline V gene, CDR1 is SGHTA and CDR2 is FQGTGA. CDR3 DNA sequence: TGTGCCAGCAGCTTATTTGGGGTCGACGAAACGACTAGTCGGAACACCGGGGAGCTGTTTTTT. This codes for CASSLFGVDETTSRNTGELFF. Complete variable domain (other parts from reference TRBV7-3 and TRBJ2-2): GAGVSQTPSNKVTEKGKYVELRCDPISGHTALYWYRQSLGQGPEFLIYFQGTGAADDSGLPNDRFFAVRPEGSVSTLKIQRTERGDSAVYLCASSLFGVDETTSRNTGELFFGEGSRLTVL.

The chain combines TRBV4-3 with TRBJ1-5; D gene unclear. Germline loops: CDR1 LGHNA, CDR2 YSLEER. The CDR3 covers 14 residues. Trimming removed 0 bases from V and 5 bases from J, with 8 bases in between. CDR3 nucleotide sequence: TGCGCCAGCAGCCAAGATACCCGAGATCAGCCCCAGCATTTT. Protein sequence: CASSQDTRDQPQHF.

This clone appeared a few times. The chain carries TRBV6-5 and TRBJ1-2; D is uncertain. Germline CDR1 MNHEY, CDR2 SVGAGI. Trimming removed 4 bases at V and 2 bases at J, with 8 bases between. The CDR3 contains 13 residues. In nucleotides, the CDR3 is TGTGCCAGCAGTTTCTGGATAAACTATGGCTACACCTTC. Residues: CASSFWINYGYTF.

This rearrangement joins TRBV5-1 to TRBJ2-1; 10 bases fit TRBD2. The CDR3 contains 17 residues. Germline-derived CDR1 and CDR2 are SGHRS and YFSETQ. V shed 8 bases, J shed 7 bases, and the junction held 18 bases outside the gene matches. DNA for the CDR3: TGCGCCAGAACATCGATCAGCGGGAGGGCCTGGGGTAATGAGCAGTTCTTC. This translates into CARTSISGRAWGNEQFF.

This chain uses TRBV11-2 with TRBJ2-7; the match to TRBD2 covers 9 bases. From germline, CDR1 is SGHAT and CDR2 FQNNGV. With V trimmed by 6 bases and J by 6 bases, 6 bases remained unmatched. This CDR3 contains 13 residues. DNA for the CDR3: TGTGCCAGCAGTTCCGGACTAGCGAGCGAGCAGTACTTC. This gives the protein CASSSGLASEQYF.

The rearrangement uses TRBV9 and TRBJ2-1; maybe TRBD2 (6 bases). The CDR3 consists of 15 residues. V gave up 1 base and J gave up 2 bases, with 10 bases separating them. CDR1 is SGDLS, CDR2 YYNGEE, per germline. CDR3 sequence: CASSVSPGAYNEQFF. The CDR3 DNA is TGTGCCAGCAGCGTATCGCCGGGAGCCTACAATGAGCAGTTCTTC.

V and J are TRBV23-1 and TRBJ2-2; 10 bases line up with TRBD2. TRBV23-1 counts as an open reading frame of uncertain function. J gave up 2 bases and V 3 bases, and 6 bases lay outside the gene matches. The CDR3 runs to 17 residues. Written as DNA, the CDR3 is TGCGCCAGCAGTCATTACCGGACTAGCGGTAACACCGGGGAGCTGTTTTTT. Its protein product is CASSHYRTSGNTGELFF.

V gene TRBV29-1 combines with J gene TRBJ1-1; no clear D gene. The CDR3 runs to 14 residues. V dropped 2 bases and J dropped 4 bases, with 14 bases sitting between them. Per germline, CDR1 SQVTM and CDR2 ANQGSEA. The CDR3 nucleotides are TGCAGCGTTGAAAACTTAGGGCTCGGCACTGAAGCTTTCTTT. It specifies CSVENLGLGTEAFF.

The CDR3 bases are TGTGCCAGCAGCTTGAGAGGGTCCAGGGTTCGGAGCTATGGCTACACCTTC. Translated, it gives CASSLRGSRVRSYGYTF. This chain uses TRBV5-5 with TRBJ1-2, with D possibly matching TRBD1 (5 bases). The germline V and J ends were trimmed by 1 base and 4 bases, with 20 bases remaining between them. The V gene's germline CDR1 is SGHKS and CDR2 YYEKEE (reference sequence). This CDR3 has 17 residues. Looking up the rest from reference TRBV5-5 and TRBJ1-2 gives the full variable domain: DAGVTQSPTHLIKTRGQQVTLRCSPISGHKSVSWYQQVLGQGPQFIFQYYEKEERGRGNFPDRFSARQFPNYSSELNVNALLLGDSALYLCASSLRGSRVRSYGYTFGSGTRLTVV.

The chain is built from TRBV6-1 and TRBJ2-5; D not resolved. CDR3 size: 10 residues. V was shortened by 4 bases and J by 10 bases, with 7 bases between the two germline ends. CDR1 MNHNS and CDR2 SASEGT come from the germline V gene. CDR3 amino acids: CASSGLNQYF. CDR3 sequence (DNA): TGTGCCAGCAGTGGCCTTAACCAGTACTTC.

This chain joins TRBV7-2 and TRBJ2-1; 13 bases are shared with TRBD2. Looked up from germline, CDR1 is SGHTA and CDR2 is FQGNSA. This CDR3 comprises 19 residues. After removal of 1 base from V and 4 bases from J, the junction contained 10 bases not matched to a gene. CDR3 DNA: TGTGCCAGCAGCTTAGTGGCACTAGCGGGAGGGGGGTTATACAATGAGCAGTTCTTC. This translates into CASSLVALAGGGLYNEQFF.

The chain carries TRBV28 and TRBJ1-4; D not certain. The CDR3 has 14 amino acids. Trimming took 6 bases from V and 7 from J, leaving 15 bases between them. Germline V gene data show CDR1 as MDHEN and CDR2 as SYDVKM. DNA for the CDR3: TGTGCCAGCAGCGCCAGCGTTGGCGTTGAAAAACTGTTTTTT. Residues: CASSASVGVEKLFF.

This clone has only one observation. This chain uses TRBV6-6 with TRBJ1-2; TRBD1 matches 8 bases. The junction had 0 bases not matched to a gene; V was cut back by 0 bases and J by 3 bases. Germline CDR1 is MNHNY and CDR2 is SVGAGI (reference sequence). This CDR3 spans 14 amino acids. Here the CDR3 reads CASSYSTGDYGYTF. The CDR3 DNA follows: TGTGCCAGCAGTTACTCGACAGGGGACTATGGCTACACCTTC.

The V call is TRBV7-9, the J call TRBJ2-5, with D uncertain. Germline V gene sequence: CDR1 SEHNR, CDR2 FQNEAQ (reference sequence). V was pared by 5 bases and J by 5 bases, with 15 bases between. This CDR3 region has 14 residues. This CDR3 is CASSPKARAETQYF. CDR3 nucleotide sequence: TGTGCCAGCAGCCCAAAAGCACGGGCGGAGACCCAGTACTTC. Supplemented by reference TRBV7-9 and TRBJ2-5, the full variable domain reads DTGVSQNPRHKITKRGQNVTFRCDPISEHNRLYWYRQTLGQGPEFLTYFQNEAQLEKSRLLSDRFSAERPKGSFSTLEIQRTEQGDSAMYLCASSPKARAETQYFGPGTRLLVL.

The chain links TRBV4-1 to TRBJ2-5; 8 bases are a match to TRBD2. Germline CDR1 MGHRA, CDR2 YSYEKL. V was pared by 1 base and J by 7 bases, with 11 bases of the junction left unmatched. The CDR3 contains 16 residues. CDR3: CASSQGVAGGEATQYF. As DNA, the CDR3 is TGCGCCAGCAGCCAAGGGGTCGCGGGGGGCGAGGCGACCCAGTACTTC.

The chain employs TRBV2 and TRBJ2-1; 11 bases map to TRBD1. Germline lookup yields CDR1 SNHLY and CDR2 FYNNEI. The CDR3 extends over 15 amino acids. Trimming cost V 4 bases and J 13 bases; bases outside gene matches: 12. Here the CDR3 reads CASSGGDRGDDQQFF. The CDR3, as DNA: TGTGCCAGCAGTGGAGGGGACAGGGGGGACGACCAACAGTTCTTC. Complete variable domain (other parts from reference TRBV2 and TRBJ2-1): EPEVTQTPSHQVTQMGQEVILRCVPISNHLYFYWYRQILGQKVEFLVSFYNNEISEKSEIFDDQFSVERPDGSNFTLKIRSTKLEDSAMYFCASSGGDRGDDQQFFGPGTRLTVL.

The rearrangement uses TRBV6-5 and TRBJ1-1; TRBD1 aligns across 12 bases. This CDR3 is built from 16 residues. Trimming cost V 2 bases and J 4 bases; bases outside gene matches: 5. Germline V CDR1 and CDR2: MNHEY, SVGAGI. The CDR3: CASSYRDRGLATEAFF. The CDR3 DNA reads TGTGCCAGCAGTTACCGGGACAGGGGGCTCGCCACTGAAGCTTTCTTT.

The chain combines TRBV6-1 with TRBJ1-1, with TRBD1 as a possible D gene (5 bases). The CDR3 is made up of 14 amino acids. Trimming took off 6 bases at V and 4 bases at J, with 15 bases between the two ends. The germline V gene encodes CDR1 MNHNS and CDR2 SASEGT. The CDR3 DNA reads TGTGCCAGCAGGGCCAGTGGGGGGAGCACTGAAGCTTTCTTT. As protein: CASRASGGSTEAFF.

The chain joins TRBV7-3 to TRBJ2-1; 8 bases agree with TRBD1. CDR1 is SGHTA and CDR2 is FQGTGA in the germline V gene. This CDR3 region has 18 residues. J lost 0 bases, V lost 5 bases, and 12 bases had no gene match. CDR3: CASSPRQGLASSYNEQFF. CDR3 in DNA: TGTGCCAGCAGCCCAAGACAGGGGTTGGCTTCCTCCTACAATGAGCAGTTCTTC.

V and J are TRBV15 and TRBJ2-1; no reliable D call. The CDR3 runs to 15 residues. Germline CDR1 LNHNV, CDR2 YYDKDF (reference sequence). Between the trimmed V and J ends, which lost 2 bases and 4 bases, there was a span of 12 bases. CDR3 in DNA: TGTGCCACCAGCAGACCAATCGCCGGGTACAATGAGCAGTTCTTC. It is translated as CATSRPIAGYNEQFF. Full variable domain (outside the CDR3, taken from reference TRBV15 and TRBJ2-1): DAMVIQNPRYQVTQFGKPVTLSCSQTLNHNVMYWYQQKSSQAPKLLFHYYDKDFNNEADTPDNFQSRRPNTSFCFLDIRSPGLGDTAMYLCATSRPIAGYNEQFFGPGTRLTVL.

V and J are TRBV6-5 and TRBJ1-5; TRBD1 matches 9 bases. In germline, CDR1 is MNHEY, CDR2 SVGAGI. Trimming at V came to 6 bases and at J to 5 bases, leaving 5 bases not matched to a gene. The CDR3 runs to 14 residues. The CDR3 is CASRSTGGDQPQHF. The CDR3 bases are TGTGCCAGCAGGTCAACAGGGGGCGATCAGCCCCAGCATTTT.

The chain uses TRBV6-5 and TRBJ2-1; 10 bases align to TRBD1. This CDR3 is 15 amino acids long. CDR1 is MNHEY and CDR2 is SVGAGI in the germline V gene. V was clipped by 10 bases and J by 1 base; unmatched bases: 7. Here the CDR3 reads CATKRQGASYNEQFF. CDR3 bases: TGTGCCACCAAGAGACAGGGGGCATCCTACAATGAGCAGTTCTTC.